This T cell receptor (beta chain) was recovered during a study of vaccination effects on CD4 cells after COVID-19. Study information: Following the second dose by a median of 72 days, the post-vaccine samples were obtained.

In the ViraFEST assay, antigen-specific CD4+ clonotypes were identified by expansion after peptide-pool stimulation. With 9 to 11 days of culture completed, CD4+ T cells were isolated. Vaccination of participants consisted of two doses of either the BNT162b2 or mRNA-1273 vaccine. Cultures had half their medium replaced with IL-2 medium on days 3 and 7. With respect to this clone: The antigen is undetermined.

Study-level results: Clonal contraction was marked in infection- and vaccine-induced clones late after vaccination. After vaccination of healthy people, only 1 of 255 vaccine-induced clones cross-reacted with common cold coronaviruses.

This table comes from immunoSEQ multiplex PCR, and its TCRdb copy is limited to in-frame clones, with some not included. The sample lists 25,000 to 30,000 clones; roughly 74% were seen once. The CDR3 length is 13 residues. V lost 5 bases and J lost 14; bases outside the gene matches: 8. The germline CDR1 and CDR2 sequences are MNHEY and SVGAGI. The clonotype was recovered from a human donor who received a COVID-19 vaccine. The input for sequencing was CD4+ T cells from PBMCs cultured with HCoV-OC43 spike peptides, taken after COVID-19 vaccination. Noted subset: HCoV-OC43 spike overlapping peptide pool stimulation. The chain combines TRBV6-5 with TRBJ2-2; TRBD1 matches 10 bases. CDR3 nucleotide sequence: TGTGCCAGCAGTCACGGGACAGGGGCCTTCCTGTTTTTT. Residues: CASSHGTGAFLFF.